This T cell receptor beta chain was profiled in a study of T cell responses to AZD1222 COVID-19 vaccine. Profiled with immunoSEQ multiplex PCR; TCRdb holds only in-frame clones, not every one. The sample contains under 150,000 clones, around 88% of which appear only once. Turning to this clone: The antigen remains unidentified.

J lost 8 bases, V lost 4 bases, and 7 bases had no gene match. Germline lookup yields CDR1 MNHEY and CDR2 SVGAGI. The CDR3 totals 14 residues. Broader study findings: Seropositive at baseline were only a handful of AZD1222 recipients. Reports indicate that nearly half of spike-specific TCRs are directed at unmutated variant regions.

Here the sequenced sample was peripheral blood, taken on day 0 of AZD1222 vaccination. The receptor's source is an adult in good health. V gene TRBV6-5 combines with J gene TRBJ1-4; 7 nucleotides line up with TRBD1. The CDR3 DNA sequence: TGTGCCAGCAGTTCACAGGGGAGAGGGGAAAAACTGTTTTTT. The encoded protein is CASSSQGRGEKLFF.